These T cell receptor beta chains were read from a single sample in a study of technical replicates of blood from a handful of donors. Here immunoSEQ multiplex PCR was the method, and the copy in TCRdb shows in-frame clones only, minus some. The table shows some 66,000 clones, with approximately 88% occurring only once. What was sequenced was PBMCs. All receptors derive from a human donor in good health. Some clones in this sample may be carry-over from other donors' samples. Each CDR3 is given with its conserved first and last residue. The order of the fields is D gene, clone size, J gene, V gene, CDR3 DNA, CDR3 protein. The D gene is left open where the match is weak. Not all rows give a size; the values are once, few, many and, for expanded clones, a class.

- | - | TRBJ1-3 | TRBV7-6 | TGTGCCAGCAGCTTAGCGAGGGCCTCTGGAAACACCATATATTTT | CASSLARASGNTIYF
TRBD2 | - | TRBJ2-1 | TRBV30 | TGTGCCTTCAATAGCGGGAGGGCCGGGTACAATGAGCAGTTCTTC | CAFNSGRAGYNEQFF
TRBD1 | - | TRBJ1-2 | TRBV5-1 | TGCGCCAGCAGCTCCACGACAGGGACTTATGGCTACACCTTC | CASSSTTGTYGYTF
- | - | TRBJ1-5 | TRBV7-8 | TGTGCCAGCAGCTTAAGGCCAGGGGGCAATCAGCCCCAGCATTTT | CASSLRPGGNQPQHF
- | - | TRBJ2-3 | TRBV6-6 | TGTGCCAGTAAAGAGGGCCAGTGGGAGAGCACAGATACGCAGTATTTT | CASKEGQWESTDTQYF
- | - | TRBJ1-5 | TRBV6-6 | TGTGCCAGCAACAGCAGGGCTAGCAATCAGCCCCAGCATTTT | CASNSRASNQPQHF
- | - | TRBJ2-1 | TRBV25-1 | TGTGCCAGCAGTCGAGGGAATGAGCAGTTCTTC | CASSRGNEQFF
TRBD1 | - | TRBJ1-1 | TRBV6-5 | TGTGCCAGCAGCCACAGGGGGCTGGGGAACACTGAAGCTTTCTTT | CASSHRGLGNTEAFF
- | - | TRBJ2-5 | TRBV4-1 | TGCGCCAGCAGCCAAGACCCAGGGATGGTAGAGACCCAGTACTTC | CASSQDPGMVETQYF
- | - | TRBJ1-6 | TRBV5-6 | TGTGCCAGCAGCGGGCTTGGCAGCAGCTCCTATAATTCACCCCTCCACTTT | CASSGLGSSSYNSPLHF
TRBD1 | - | TRBJ1-2 | TRBV4-3 | TGCGCCAGCAGCCAAGATCGGACAGGGGGCGCCTATGGCTACACCTTC | CASSQDRTGGAYGYTF
TRBD2 | - | TRBJ2-3 | TRBV12-5 | TGTGCTAGTGGTTTGGCACCCGGGACTAGCGGGAGGGCGGTGGCAGATACGCAGTATTTT | CASGLAPGTSGRAVADTQYF
TRBD2 | - | TRBJ2-1 | TRBV2 | TGTGCCAGCAGTTTGTTTAGCGGGACCAACTACAATGAGCAGTTCTTC | CASSLFSGTNYNEQFF
- | - | TRBJ2-6 | TRBV18 | TGTGCCAGCTCACCAGGGGCCGGGTTCTCTGGGGCCAACGTCCTGACTTTC | CASSPGAGFSGANVLTF
TRBD2 | few | TRBJ2-5 | TRBV12-5 | TGTGCTAGTGGTTTGCGGGGGGAAGAGACCCAGTACTTC | CASGLRGEETQYF
TRBD2 | once | TRBJ2-7 | TRBV5-4 | TGTGCCAGCAGCGATAAGGGACTAAACTACGAGCAGTACTTC | CASSDKGLNYEQYF
- | once | TRBJ1-1 | TRBV6-5 | TGTGCCAGCACCAACCCCGGGGGAATGGGGGCTTTCTTT | CASTNPGGMGAFF
- | - | TRBJ2-4 | TRBV4-1 | TGCGCCAGCAGCCAAGTCGTCGGAGCCAAAAACATTCAGTACTTC | CASSQVVGAKNIQYF
- | - | TRBJ2-3 | TRBV5-1 | TGCGCCAGCAGCTTCGGCAGACTAAGCACAGATACGCAGTATTTT | CASSFGRLSTDTQYF
- | few | TRBJ1-2 | TRBV10-1 | TGCGCCAGCACACAGGAGCCTAACTATGGCTACACCTTC | CASTQEPNYGYTF
TRBD1 | - | TRBJ1-2 | TRBV6-6 | TGTGCCAGCAGCTACGGGGACAGGGGCCGCTATGGCTACACCTTC | CASSYGDRGRYGYTF
- | - | TRBJ2-7 | TRBV15 | TGTGCCGTAGCTGGGAGAGGATCCTACGAGCAGTACTTC | CAVAGRGSYEQYF
TRBD2 | - | TRBJ2-1 | TRBV6-1 | TGTGCCAGCAGTGAAACCGGGACTAGCGGTTTGGATGAGCAGTTCTTC | CASSETGTSGLDEQFF
- | - | TRBJ1-1 | TRBV4-2 | TGTGCCAGCAGCCAAGATGTGCTTAGGGGTTCCGAAGCTTTCTTT | CASSQDVLRGSEAFF
TRBD2 | once | TRBJ2-7 | TRBV7-8 | TGTGCCAGCAGCCCCGAGCGCGGGAGCGGGAAAGAAGAGCAGTACTTC | CASSPERGSGKEEQYF
TRBD2 | - | TRBJ2-3 | TRBV6-1 | TGTGCCAGCAGGACTAGCGGGAGCACAGATACGCAGTATTTT | CASRTSGSTDTQYF
TRBD1 | once | TRBJ2-7 | TRBV5-4 | TGTGCCAGCAGCTTGGCCTTGAACAGGGGATCCTACGAGCAGTACTTC | CASSLALNRGSYEQYF
- | - | TRBJ2-7 | TRBV7-6 | TGTGCCAGCAGCTTAGATTCCGGCGAGCAGTACTTC | CASSLDSGEQYF
TRBD2 | - | TRBJ2-3 | TRBV14 | TGTGCCAGCAGCCAAGATCCGGCTAGCGGGGACACAGATACGCAGTATTTT | CASSQDPASGDTDTQYF
TRBD2 | - | TRBJ2-7 | TRBV4-2 | TGTGCCAGCAGCCAATATACTAGCGGGAGCTTCTACGAGCAGTACTTC | CASSQYTSGSFYEQYF
- | - | TRBJ2-1 | TRBV6-4 | TGTGCCAGCAGCCCAGAAAGCTCCTACAATGAGCAGTTCTTC | CASSPESSYNEQFF
- | - | TRBJ2-1 | TRBV7-2 | TGTGCCAGCAGCTTAGTCCTAGCTAATGAGCAGTTCTTC | CASSLVLANEQFF
TRBD2 | - | TRBJ2-2 | TRBV10-3 | TGTGCCATCAGTGTGGGGGGGGCGAACACCGGGGAGCTGTTTTTT | CAISVGGANTGELFF
- | - | TRBJ1-2 | TRBV7-9 | TGTGCCAGCAGCTTCACAGGGATAAGTGGCTACACCTTC | CASSFTGISGYTF
TRBD1 | - | TRBJ2-3 | TRBV19 | TGTGCCAGCTTACAGGGGGCGCATGGCACAGATACGCAGTATTTT | CASLQGAHGTDTQYF
TRBD1 | - | TRBJ1-1 | TRBV29-1 | TGCAGCGTTTATGCAGGGGGTATGGGCACTGAAGCTTTCTTT | CSVYAGGMGTEAFF
- | - | TRBJ2-5 | TRBV2 | TGTGCCAGCAGTGGGACACTTGAGGCCCAGTACTTC | CASSGTLEAQYF
TRBD2 | - | TRBJ2-7 | TRBV6-6 | TGTGCCAGCAGTTCGGGGGGGCACGAGCAGTACTTC | CASSSGGHEQYF
- | - | TRBJ2-7 | TRBV6-5 | TGTGCCAGCAGGAAACCGAGCTCCTACGAGCAGTACTTC | CASRKPSSYEQYF
TRBD1 | - | TRBJ2-7 | TRBV6-5 | TGTGCCAGCAGCGTACGGGACAGGGGATTATACGAGCAGTACTTC | CASSVRDRGLYEQYF
- | - | TRBJ2-7 | TRBV2 | TGTGCCAGCACCCTAATAGGCGGACAGTTTACCTACGAGCAGTACTTC | CASTLIGGQFTYEQYF
- | - | TRBJ1-1 | TRBV14 | TGTGCCAGCAGCCAAGGGGAGACTTCTATGAACACTGAAGCTTTCTTT | CASSQGETSMNTEAFF
- | - | TRBJ2-3 | TRBV15 | TGTGCCACCAGCAGAGATAGGGGATCAGATACGCAGTATTTT | CATSRDRGSDTQYF
- | - | TRBJ1-6 | TRBV4-2 | TGTGCCAGCAGCCAAGATCACAGCTCGGCCGGCAATTCACCCCTCCACTTT | CASSQDHSSAGNSPLHF
TRBD2 | - | TRBJ2-3 | TRBV11-2 | TGTGCCAGCAGGCTAACTCAACTAGCGGGGGAGGGAGATACGCAGTATTTT | CASRLTQLAGEGDTQYF
TRBD1 | - | TRBJ1-1 | TRBV6-1 | TGTGCCACCAACCCGGGACAGGGGGGGCACACTGAAGCTTTCTTT | CATNPGQGGHTEAFF
- | - | TRBJ2-2 | TRBV18 | TGTGCCAGCTCACCACCGGGGGCACGGTCCGGGGAGCTGTTTTTT | CASSPPGARSGELFF
TRBD1 | - | TRBJ2-7 | TRBV27 | TGTGCCAGCAGTCCCGGGACAGGAGCCCTCAACGAGCAGTACTTC | CASSPGTGALNEQYF
TRBD1 | - | TRBJ2-7 | TRBV5-6 | TGTGCCAGCAGCTTCTTGGGACAGGGGGCCAACGAGCAGTACTTC | CASSFLGQGANEQYF
- | - | TRBJ1-2 | TRBV6-5 | TGTGCCAGCAAGAGAACAGGGACTGGCTACACCTTC | CASKRTGTGYTF
TRBD1 | - | TRBJ1-3 | TRBV7-2 | TGTGCCAGCAGCCCCCGGACAGGGACTGGAAACACCATATATTTT | CASSPRTGTGNTIYF
TRBD1 | once | TRBJ1-1 | TRBV6-6 | TGTGCCAGCAGTTTGAGACAGGGGATGAACACTGAAGCTTTCTTT | CASSLRQGMNTEAFF
TRBD1 | - | TRBJ1-3 | TRBV10-3 | TGTGCCATCAGTCCCGGGACAGGTTTGAGCTCTGGAAACACCATATATTTT | CAISPGTGLSSGNTIYF
TRBD2 | - | TRBJ2-1 | TRBV7-8 | TGTGCCAGCAGCTCCCTCGCGGGGGGAAACTACAATGAGCAGTTCTTC | CASSSLAGGNYNEQFF
- | - | TRBJ2-3 | TRBV2 | TGTGCCAGCAGTGCCCCTTTCTTAGATACGCAGTATTTT | CASSAPFLDTQYF
TRBD1 | - | TRBJ1-2 | TRBV5-1 | TGCGCCAGCAGCGTAGACAGGGTAATACATGGCTACACCTTC | CASSVDRVIHGYTF